This T cell receptor beta chain was recovered during a study of T-cell reconstitution after alpha-beta-depleted transplantation in children. Study-level results: Some patients owed their high day-60 TCRbeta diversity to surviving recipient T cells and thymic progenitors. Counts and diversity of T cells one year after transplant came mostly from newly produced T cells. By about two months after transplant, alpha-beta T cells reportedly arose from several hundred graft clones that had expanded.

Trimming cost V 6 bases and J 3 bases, with 11 bases left between them. The CDR3 has 13 residues. This clonotype was observed a few times. Its specificity is unknown. Unique molecular identifiers were incorporated during preparation of the TCRbeta library. TCRdb re-analysed the PCR reads in MiXCR, keeping a single row per CDR3 protein. The sample consists of approximately 110,000 distinct CDR3 sequences, 23% of them appearing once. The V gene is TRBV12-3 or TRBV12-4, the J gene TRBJ1-1; D unclear. This receptor was taken from a male patient aged 2 to 9 who had a stem cell transplant for chronic granulomatous disease, so the T cells may come from the graft donor. The starting material was PBMCs, mostly from graft donor cells, obtained 180 days after TCRalphabeta/CD19-depleted stem cell transplant. This CDR3 reads CASSPSWDTEAFF. In DNA form, the CDR3 reads TGTGCCAGCAGCCCCTCTTGGGACACTGAAGCTTTCTTT.